A selection of T cell receptor beta chains follows, all from one sample in a study of radiotherapy plus CTLA-4 blockade in lung cancer. The table came from immunoSEQ multiplex PCR; TCRdb's copy has only in-frame clones and leaves some out. This table has over 30,000 clones, less than 75% appearing once. The sequences come from peripheral blood, collected from a patient treated with radiotherapy plus ipilimumab. All receptors derive from a human donor with non-small cell lung cancer whose response to radiotherapy plus ipilimumab could not be evaluated. Both conserved end residues are trimmed from each CDR3. The listing skips clone size in some rows; elsewhere it reads once, few, many or a size class.

v_call clone_size cdr3_aa
TRBV7-3 NA ASGQGGRGDTQY
TRBV19 NA AAAREAGGPRNEQF
TRBV10-3 NA AISASQGGDQPQH
TRBV27 few ASRALLAGVNEQF
TRBV28 NA ASSFIDGGGKQPQH
TRBV5-4 NA ASSLGTGFGELF
TRBV6-6 NA ASTTGFSGANVLT
TRBV5-1 NA ASSFIGGAGEPQH
TRBV2 NA ASSEGGAGTDTQY
TRBV2 NA ASTQHRGVSYEQY
TRBV5-4 NA ASSLGLAGEQY